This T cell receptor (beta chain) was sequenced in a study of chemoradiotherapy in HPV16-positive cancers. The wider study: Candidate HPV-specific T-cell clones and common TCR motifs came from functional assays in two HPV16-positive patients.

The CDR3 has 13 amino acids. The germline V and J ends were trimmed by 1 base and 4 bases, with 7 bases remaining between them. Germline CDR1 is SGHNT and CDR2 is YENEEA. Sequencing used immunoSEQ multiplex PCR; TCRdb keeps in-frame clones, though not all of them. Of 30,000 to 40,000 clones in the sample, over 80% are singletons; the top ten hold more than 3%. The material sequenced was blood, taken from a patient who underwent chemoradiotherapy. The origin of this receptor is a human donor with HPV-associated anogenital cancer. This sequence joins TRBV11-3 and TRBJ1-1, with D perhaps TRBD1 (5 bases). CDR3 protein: CASSLGTGTEAFF. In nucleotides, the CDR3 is TGTGCCAGCAGCTTAGGCACAGGCACTGAAGCTTTCTTT.